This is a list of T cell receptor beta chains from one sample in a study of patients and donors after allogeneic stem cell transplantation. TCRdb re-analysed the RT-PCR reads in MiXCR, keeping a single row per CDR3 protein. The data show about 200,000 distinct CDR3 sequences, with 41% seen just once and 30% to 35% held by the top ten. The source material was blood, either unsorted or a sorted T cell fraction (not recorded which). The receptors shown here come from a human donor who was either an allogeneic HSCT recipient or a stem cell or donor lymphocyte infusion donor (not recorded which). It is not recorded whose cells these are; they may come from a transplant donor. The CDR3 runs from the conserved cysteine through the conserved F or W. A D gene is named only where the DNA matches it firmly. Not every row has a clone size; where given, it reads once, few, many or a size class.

CDR3 DNA: TGTGCCAGCAGCAAAGCGTGGAGGGGTAGCTCTATTACGTACAATGAGCAGTTCTTC
CDR3 protein: CASSKAWRGSSITYNEQFF
D gene: NA
V gene: TRBV21-1
J gene: TRBJ2-1
clone size: NA

CDR3 DNA: TGTGCCAGCAGTTTCAGATGGGGGAACACTGAAGCTTTCTTT
CDR3 protein: CASSFRWGNTEAFF
D gene: NA
V gene: TRBV27
J gene: TRBJ1-1
clone size: NA

CDR3 DNA: TGTGCCAGCAGCTTGGGGGTAGATACGCAGTATTTT
CDR3 protein: CASSLGVDTQYF
D gene: NA
V gene: TRBV11-2
J gene: TRBJ2-3
clone size: few

CDR3 DNA: TGTGCCAGCAGCCAAGAAAGGGAGGGGCGTAGCTCTGGAAACACCATATATTTT
CDR3 protein: CASSQEREGRSSGNTIYF
D gene: NA
V gene: TRBV3-1
J gene: TRBJ1-3
clone size: NA

CDR3 DNA: TGTGCCAGCAGTAAAAGGACTAGCTGGAGGGGGAGCTCCTACAATGAGCAGTTCTTC
CDR3 protein: CASSKRTSWRGSSYNEQFF
D gene: TRBD2
V gene: TRBV5-6
J gene: TRBJ2-1
clone size: few

CDR3 DNA: TGTGCCAGCAGCTTGGTTATAGCGGTAGGGCGCTATGGCTACACCTTC
CDR3 protein: CASSLVIAVGRYGYTF
D gene: NA
V gene: TRBV5-6
J gene: TRBJ1-2
clone size: NA

CDR3 DNA: TGTGCCAGCAGTCCCGAGACAGGGGATCAGCCCCAGCATTTT
CDR3 protein: CASSPETGDQPQHF
D gene: TRBD1
V gene: TRBV27
J gene: TRBJ1-5
clone size: NA

CDR3 DNA: TGTGCCAGCAGCCCTCCCGGGGGTCCCACAGATACGCAGTATTTT
CDR3 protein: CASSPPGGPTDTQYF
D gene: NA
V gene: TRBV9
J gene: TRBJ2-3
clone size: few

CDR3 DNA: TGTGCCACCAGTGACCCTACAGGGCCCTTCACAGATACGCAGTATTTT
CDR3 protein: CATSDPTGPFTDTQYF
D gene: NA
V gene: TRBV24-1
J gene: TRBJ2-3
clone size: NA

CDR3 DNA: TGCGCCAGCAGCTGGGACATGGAGAACACTGAAGCTTTCTTT
CDR3 protein: CASSWDMENTEAFF
D gene: NA
V gene: TRBV5-1
J gene: TRBJ1-1
clone size: NA

CDR3 DNA: TGTGCCAGCAGCTCGACAGGGACTGAAGCTTTCTTT
CDR3 protein: CASSSTGTEAFF
D gene: TRBD1
V gene: TRBV6-6
J gene: TRBJ1-1
clone size: NA

CDR3 DNA: TGCAGTGCTAGAGTACCCAGGACAGCGAACTATGGCTACACCTTC
CDR3 protein: CSARVPRTANYGYTF
D gene: NA
V gene: TRBV20-1
J gene: TRBJ1-2
clone size: few

CDR3 DNA: TGTGCCACCAGTGATTTAGGTTCGACAGGGAGGGACACCGGGGAGCTGTTTTTT
CDR3 protein: CATSDLGSTGRDTGELFF
D gene: NA
V gene: TRBV24-1
J gene: TRBJ2-2
clone size: few

CDR3 DNA: TGCGCCAGCAGCTACGGGGGGGCCTCAACTAATGAAAAACTGTTTTTT
CDR3 protein: CASSYGGASTNEKLFF
D gene: NA
V gene: TRBV5-1
J gene: TRBJ1-4
clone size: few

CDR3 DNA: TGTGCCAGCAGCGTAGACCTTAGCGCCCACTCCTACGAGCAGTACTTC
CDR3 protein: CASSVDLSAHSYEQYF
D gene: NA
V gene: TRBV9
J gene: TRBJ2-7
clone size: NA

CDR3 DNA: TGTGCCAGCAGTGAATGGGGACCGAACTACAATGAGCAGTTCTTC
CDR3 protein: CASSEWGPNYNEQFF
D gene: NA
V gene: TRBV25-1
J gene: TRBJ2-1
clone size: NA

CDR3 DNA: TGCAGCGTTGAAATTCCATCCGGAGATGGAAACACCATATATTTT
CDR3 protein: CSVEIPSGDGNTIYF
D gene: NA
V gene: TRBV29-1
J gene: TRBJ1-3
clone size: NA

CDR3 DNA: TGTGCTAGCAGCCTCGGGACAGGGAACGGAAACACCATATATTTT
CDR3 protein: CASSLGTGNGNTIYF
D gene: TRBD1
V gene: TRBV7-7
J gene: TRBJ1-3
clone size: NA

CDR3 DNA: TGTGCCAGCGAGGCTAGCGCGTTGGGAAATGAGCAGTTCTTC
CDR3 protein: CASEASALGNEQFF
D gene: NA
V gene: TRBV7-9
J gene: TRBJ2-1
clone size: few

CDR3 DNA: TGTGCCAGCAGCTCCCGGACAGGGATTACTGAAGCTTTCTTT
CDR3 protein: CASSSRTGITEAFF
D gene: TRBD1
V gene: TRBV11-2
J gene: TRBJ1-1
clone size: NA

CDR3 DNA: TGCAGCGTTGAAGATGGTAAAGGCGACACAGATACGCAGTATTTT
CDR3 protein: CSVEDGKGDTDTQYF
D gene: NA
V gene: TRBV29-1
J gene: TRBJ2-3
clone size: NA

CDR3 DNA: TGTGCCAGCAGTTGCGCCGGGACTAGCTGCGAGCAGTACTTC
CDR3 protein: CASSCAGTSCEQYF
D gene: TRBD2
V gene: TRBV27
J gene: TRBJ2-7
clone size: NA

CDR3 DNA: TGTGCCACCAGCAGAGCGGGACAGGGAAGAACTGAAGCTTTCTTT
CDR3 protein: CATSRAGQGRTEAFF
D gene: TRBD1
V gene: TRBV15
J gene: TRBJ1-1
clone size: NA

CDR3 DNA: TGTGCCATCAGTGAGGACGTTGTGGGGACGAAAAAGGCGATTAGCACAGATACGCAGTATTTT
CDR3 protein: CAISEDVVGTKKAISTDTQYF
D gene: NA
V gene: TRBV10-3
J gene: TRBJ2-3
clone size: NA

CDR3 DNA: TGTGCCAGCAGTTTTAGGGGGCTGGGTGAAAAACTGTTTTTT
CDR3 protein: CASSFRGLGEKLFF
D gene: TRBD1
V gene: TRBV12-3/TRBV12-4
J gene: TRBJ1-4
clone size: NA

CDR3 DNA: TGTGCCATCAGCCCTTCCACTAGTTTTGGAAACACCATATATTTT
CDR3 protein: CAISPSTSFGNTIYF
D gene: NA
V gene: TRBV10-3
J gene: TRBJ1-3
clone size: NA

CDR3 DNA: TGCAGTGCTAGCCGGGACAGGGTGGCTGAAGCTTTCTTT
CDR3 protein: CSASRDRVAEAFF
D gene: TRBD1
V gene: TRBV20-1
J gene: TRBJ1-1
clone size: NA

CDR3 DNA: TGTGCCAGCTCGACAGGGTCAATTAAGGAGTTCTTC
CDR3 protein: CASSTGSIKEFF
D gene: TRBD1
V gene: TRBV27
J gene: TRBJ2-1
clone size: few

CDR3 DNA: TGTGCCAGCAGCCAAGATCGGCTACAGGGCTCGAACACTGAAGCTTTCTTT
CDR3 protein: CASSQDRLQGSNTEAFF
D gene: NA
V gene: TRBV3-1
J gene: TRBJ1-1
clone size: NA

CDR3 DNA: TGTGCCAGCTCGGTTCTCAGGGAGGGCACTGAAGCTTTCTTT
CDR3 protein: CASSVLREGTEAFF
D gene: NA
V gene: TRBV18
J gene: TRBJ1-1
clone size: few

CDR3 DNA: TGTGCCAGCTTTTGTGGGAACACAGATACGCAGTATTTT
CDR3 protein: CASFCGNTDTQYF
D gene: NA
V gene: TRBV21-1
J gene: TRBJ2-3
clone size: NA

CDR3 DNA: TGTGCCAGCAGCCCCGCCGGGGAGAAGGTTGAGCAGTTCTTC
CDR3 protein: CASSPAGEKVEQFF
D gene: NA
V gene: TRBV11-2
J gene: TRBJ2-1
clone size: NA

CDR3 DNA: TGTGCCATCAGTGGAACAGGGGGCACTGAAGCTTTCTTT
CDR3 protein: CAISGTGGTEAFF
D gene: TRBD1
V gene: TRBV10-3
J gene: TRBJ1-1
clone size: few

CDR3 DNA: TGTGCCAGCAGCCCCGCCGGGACAGGGGGAAAAGCTTTCTTT
CDR3 protein: CASSPAGTGGKAFF
D gene: TRBD1
V gene: TRBV7-6
J gene: TRBJ1-1
clone size: few

CDR3 DNA: TGTGCCAGCACCTCGAGGGGTAGCACAGATACGCAGTATTTT
CDR3 protein: CASTSRGSTDTQYF
D gene: NA
V gene: TRBV28
J gene: TRBJ2-3
clone size: NA

CDR3 DNA: TGTGCCAGCCAGGGCCCGGTCTTCGTGGCGGGGTTCGGCGATATAGCCCAGCATTTT
CDR3 protein: CASQGPVFVAGFGDIAQHF
D gene: NA
V gene: TRBV19
J gene: TRBJ1-5
clone size: NA

CDR3 DNA: TGTGCCAGTAGTGATGATTATCCCCGCAACACCGGGGAGCTGTTTTTT
CDR3 protein: CASSDDYPRNTGELFF
D gene: NA
V gene: TRBV19
J gene: TRBJ2-2
clone size: NA

CDR3 DNA: TGTGCCAGCAGCCAAACGCTAGCGGGAGGACTGAAAGATACGCAGTATTTT
CDR3 protein: CASSQTLAGGLKDTQYF
D gene: TRBD2
V gene: TRBV14
J gene: TRBJ2-3
clone size: NA

CDR3 DNA: TGTGCCAGCAGCTTATTAGGTGGCAATCAGCCCCGGCATTTT
CDR3 protein: CASSLLGGNQPRHF
D gene: NA
V gene: TRBV7-9
J gene: TRBJ1-5
clone size: NA

CDR3 DNA: TGTGCCAGCAGTTTAGGGGGGAAGAGGAATGAAAAACTGTTTTTT
CDR3 protein: CASSLGGKRNEKLFF
D gene: NA
V gene: TRBV12-3/TRBV12-4
J gene: TRBJ1-4
clone size: NA

CDR3 DNA: TGTGCCAGCTGTGGGCTAGGGGAGACCTACGAGCAGTACTTC
CDR3 protein: CASCGLGETYEQYF
D gene: NA
V gene: TRBV7-9
J gene: TRBJ2-7
clone size: NA

CDR3 DNA: TGTGCCAGCAGGGTGACAGGGCAAGAGACCCAGTACTTC
CDR3 protein: CASRVTGQETQYF
D gene: TRBD1
V gene: TRBV27
J gene: TRBJ2-5
clone size: once

CDR3 DNA: TGTGCCAGCAGTTTAGGGCCGCCCAGGGGGCGTCCCAACACTGAAGCTTTCTTT
CDR3 protein: CASSLGPPRGRPNTEAFF
D gene: TRBD1
V gene: TRBV12-3/TRBV12-4
J gene: TRBJ1-1
clone size: few

CDR3 DNA: TGCAGTGCTCCCGGGACAGGCTCCTACGAGCAGTACTTC
CDR3 protein: CSAPGTGSYEQYF
D gene: TRBD1
V gene: TRBV20-1
J gene: TRBJ2-7
clone size: NA

CDR3 DNA: TGTGCCTGGACCAGTCCGAGGTGGGTCAATGAGCAGTTCTTC
CDR3 protein: CAWTSPRWVNEQFF
D gene: NA
V gene: TRBV30
J gene: TRBJ2-1
clone size: NA

CDR3 DNA: TGCAGCGTTGCGCGGGGTCCTAATGAAAAACTGTTTTTT
CDR3 protein: CSVARGPNEKLFF
D gene: NA
V gene: TRBV29-1
J gene: TRBJ1-4
clone size: few

CDR3 DNA: TGTGCCAGCCGGGAAAGGGAGGGCAATGAGCAGTTCTTC
CDR3 protein: CASREREGNEQFF
D gene: TRBD2
V gene: TRBV12-3/TRBV12-4
J gene: TRBJ2-1
clone size: NA

CDR3 DNA: TGTGCCAGCAGCTTAGTTGGACAGGGGGCTTCTGGTGGCTACACCTTC
CDR3 protein: CASSLVGQGASGGYTF
D gene: TRBD1
V gene: TRBV7-2
J gene: TRBJ1-2
clone size: few

CDR3 DNA: TGTGCCAGCAGCGTAGATGCCCACAGGGGATTCTATGGCTACACCTTC
CDR3 protein: CASSVDAHRGFYGYTF
D gene: TRBD1
V gene: TRBV9
J gene: TRBJ1-2
clone size: few

CDR3 DNA: TGCAGTGCTAGAGTGTCGAAGGGCCCCAATGAGCAGTTCTTC
CDR3 protein: CSARVSKGPNEQFF
D gene: NA
V gene: TRBV20-1
J gene: TRBJ2-1
clone size: NA

CDR3 DNA: TGTGCCAGCAGTTCGGACAGGGAGCGGATGAACACTGAAGCTTTCTTT
CDR3 protein: CASSSDRERMNTEAFF
D gene: TRBD1
V gene: TRBV27
J gene: TRBJ1-1
clone size: once

CDR3 DNA: TGCAGTGCCGGGGGGGCCTTTTGGGAAAACACTGAAGCTTTCTTT
CDR3 protein: CSAGGAFWENTEAFF
D gene: NA
V gene: TRBV20-1
J gene: TRBJ1-1
clone size: NA

CDR3 DNA: TGTGCCAGCAGCACCTGGACAGGGTTGGGCTACACCTTC
CDR3 protein: CASSTWTGLGYTF
D gene: NA
V gene: TRBV21-1
J gene: TRBJ1-2
clone size: NA